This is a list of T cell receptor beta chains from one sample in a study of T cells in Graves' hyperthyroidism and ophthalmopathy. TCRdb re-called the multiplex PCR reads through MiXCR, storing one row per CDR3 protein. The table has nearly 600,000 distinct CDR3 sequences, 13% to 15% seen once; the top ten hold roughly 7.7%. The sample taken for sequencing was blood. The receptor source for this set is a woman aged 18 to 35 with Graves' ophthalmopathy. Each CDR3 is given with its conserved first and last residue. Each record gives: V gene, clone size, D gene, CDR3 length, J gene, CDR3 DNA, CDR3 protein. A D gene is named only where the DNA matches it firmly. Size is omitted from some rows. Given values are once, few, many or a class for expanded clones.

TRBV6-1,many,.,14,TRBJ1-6,TGTGCCAGCAGTCAATGGAGCCCAGATTCACCCCTCCACTTT,CASSQWSPDSPLHF
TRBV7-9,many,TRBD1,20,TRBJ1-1,TGTGCCAGCAGCCTACGCCGGGGACAGGGCGCATGGGACCCTATCACTGAAGCTTTCTTT,CASSLRRGQGAWDPITEAFF
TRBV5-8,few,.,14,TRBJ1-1,TGTGCCAGCAGCTTGCTAGCACGGAACACTGAAGCTTTCTTT,CASSLLARNTEAFF
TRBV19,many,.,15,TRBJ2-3,TGTGCCAGTAGTATAGCGGCAGGTAGCACAGATACGCAGTATTTT,CASSIAAGSTDTQYF
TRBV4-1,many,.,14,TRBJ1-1,TGCGCCAGCAGCCAGGCCGACAGGTTCACTGAAGCTTTCTTT,CASSQADRFTEAFF
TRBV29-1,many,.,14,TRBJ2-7,TGCAGCGTTGAAGGTAGCCAGTGGGGGTTCGAGCAGTACTTC,CSVEGSQWGFEQYF
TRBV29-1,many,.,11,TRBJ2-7,TGCAGCGTCTCGGGGGACTACGAGCAGTACTTC,CSVSGDYEQYF
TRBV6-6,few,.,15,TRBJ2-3,TGTGCCAGCAGTTACCCTGGGAGGAGCACAGATACGCAGTATTTT,CASSYPGRSTDTQYF
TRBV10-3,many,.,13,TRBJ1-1,TGTGCCATCAGTGGGGGACAGAACACTGAAGCTTTCTTT,CAISGGQNTEAFF
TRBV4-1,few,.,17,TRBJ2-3,TGCGCCAGCAGCCAAGATGGACAGCGGAGGGCCACAGATACGCAGTATTTT,CASSQDGQRRATDTQYF
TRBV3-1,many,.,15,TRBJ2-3,TGTGCCAGCAGCCCCCGCGGGGGCTGGACAGATACGCAGTATTTT,CASSPRGGWTDTQYF
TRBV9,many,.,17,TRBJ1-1,TGTGCCAGCAGCCCGACAGCTCGCGGAACCATGAACACTGAAGCTTTCTTT,CASSPTARGTMNTEAFF
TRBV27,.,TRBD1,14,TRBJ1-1,TGTGCCAGCAGTTTTACCCCAGGGGGGACTGAAGCTTTCTTT,CASSFTPGGTEAFF
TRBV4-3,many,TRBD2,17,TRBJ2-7,TGCGCCAGCAGCCGCGCCGGGACTAGCGGGAGAGGAGACGAGCAGTACTTC,CASSRAGTSGRGDEQYF
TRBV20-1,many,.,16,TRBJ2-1,TGCAGTGCTAGTATCACTAGCAGGGGCTCCTACAATGAGCAGTTCTTC,CSASITSRGSYNEQFF
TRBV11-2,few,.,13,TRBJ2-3,TGTGCCAGCAGCCGGGTGGGCACAGATACGCAGTATTTT,CASSRVGTDTQYF
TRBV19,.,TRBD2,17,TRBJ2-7,TGTGCCAGTAGTATGTTATCCCCGGTTAGCGGGGGTTTGGAGCAGTACTTC,CASSMLSPVSGGLEQYF
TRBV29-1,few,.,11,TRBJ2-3,TGCAGCGTTGGTCAAGGAGAGGCGCAGTATTTT,CSVGQGEAQYF
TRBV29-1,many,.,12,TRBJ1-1,TGCAGCGCAAAGGGGGGTGTCACTGAAGCTTTCTTT,CSAKGGVTEAFF
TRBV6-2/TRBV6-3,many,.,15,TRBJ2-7,TGTGCCAGCAGTTACTGGGCAGGGGTGCGCTACGAGCAGTACTTC,CASSYWAGVRYEQYF
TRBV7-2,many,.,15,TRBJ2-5,TGTGCCAGCAGCTTATCCCCCGCCCGGTTGCTGGCCCAGTACTTC,CASSLSPARLLAQYF
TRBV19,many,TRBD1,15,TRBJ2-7,TGTGCCAGTAGTATATTCCAGGGGGACCTACGATCGCAGTACTTC,CASSIFQGDLRSQYF
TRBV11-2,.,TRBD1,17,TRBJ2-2,TGTGCCAGCAGCCGGTCGACAGGGAGACTTGGCACCGGGGAGCTGTTTTTT,CASSRSTGRLGTGELFF
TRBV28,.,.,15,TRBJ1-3,TGTGCCCGCAGTTCGCCAGGCAGCTCTGGAAACACCATATATTTT,CARSSPGSSGNTIYF
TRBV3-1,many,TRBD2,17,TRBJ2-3,TGTGCCAGCACCCAACTAGCGGGAGAGGCGAGAACAGATACGCAGTATTTT,CASTQLAGEARTDTQYF
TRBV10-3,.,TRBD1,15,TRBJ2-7,TGTGCCATCAGGACCGGGACAGGGAAACTAGCAAGAGAAAAATTC,CAIRTGTGKLAREKF
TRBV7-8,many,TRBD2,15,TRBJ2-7,TGTGCCAGCAGCTACAGAGCGGGGATCCACGGGGAGCAGTACTTC,CASSYRAGIHGEQYF
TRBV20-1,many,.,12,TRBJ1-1,TGCAGTGCTAACCGACAGGACACTGAAGCTTTCTTT,CSANRQDTEAFF
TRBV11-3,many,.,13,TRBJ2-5,TGTGCCAGCAGCCCCAAATCCTCCGGGATACCGTACTTC,CASSPKSSGIPYF
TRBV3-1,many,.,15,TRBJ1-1,TGTGCCAGCAGAAAGGGGGGGAGCCTGAACACTGAAGCTTTCTTT,CASRKGGSLNTEAFF
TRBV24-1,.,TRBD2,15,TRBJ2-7,TGTGCCACCAGTGAGACTAGCGGGAGGGCCGGTGAGCAGTACTTC,CATSETSGRAGEQYF
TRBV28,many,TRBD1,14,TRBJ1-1,TGTGCCAGCAGGGGGACAGGGGGCTACACTGAAGCTTTCTTT,CASRGTGGYTEAFF
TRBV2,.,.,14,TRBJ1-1,TGTGCCAGCAGTGGACAGGCGATATCCACTGAAGCTTTCTTT,CASSGQAISTEAFF
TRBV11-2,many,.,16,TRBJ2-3,TGTGCCAGCAGCTTCAAGGCGGAATCTAGCACAGATACGCAGTATTTT,CASSFKAESSTDTQYF
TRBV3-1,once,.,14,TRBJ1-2,TGTGCCAGCAGCCAAGATTTTTCGATATGGGGCTACACCTTC,CASSQDFSIWGYTF
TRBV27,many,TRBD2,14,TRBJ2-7,TGTGCCACCATAGGGGAGGGGCTCTCCTACGAGCAGTACTTC,CATIGEGLSYEQYF
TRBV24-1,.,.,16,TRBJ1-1,TGTGCCACCAGTGATTCACAGGGTTTCCCGGGCACTGAAGCTTTCTTT,CATSDSQGFPGTEAFF
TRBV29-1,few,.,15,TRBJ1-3,TGCAGCGTTGAAGATCAGGGCCTCTCTGGAAACACCATATATTTT,CSVEDQGLSGNTIYF
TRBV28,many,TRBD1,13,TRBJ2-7,TGTGCCAGCAGCCCATTAGGGGGCAACGAGCAGTACTTC,CASSPLGGNEQYF
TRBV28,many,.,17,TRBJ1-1,TGTGCCAGCAGTTTAACCCCCGCGAGGGGGTCGGGGACTGAAGCTTTCTTT,CASSLTPARGSGTEAFF